One sample yielded the 3 T cell receptor beta chains listed below, sequenced in a study of OX40 agonist ivuxolimab in advanced cancers. The table came from immunoSEQ multiplex PCR; TCRdb's copy has only in-frame clones and leaves some out. The table lists some 57,000 clones, 82% of them singletons, with approximately 0.57% in the top ten. The specimen was CD4+ or CD8+ T cells sorted from blood, collected in a trial of the OX40 agonist ivuxolimab. The receptors were sampled from an adult with an advanced solid tumor such as melanoma, head and neck, liver or kidney cancer.

This clone was counted a few times. The CDR3 DNA reads TGTGCCAGCAGCTTAACAAACTCCTACAATGAGCAGTTCTTC. It translates to CASSLTNSYNEQFF. The chain links TRBV5-8 to TRBJ2-1; D is unresolved. Germline CDR1 reads SGHTS; CDR2 reads YDEGEE. V lost 2 bases and J lost 0, with 6 bases in between. The CDR3 is 14 residues long.

The chain employs TRBV7-6 and TRBJ2-2, with unresolved D. This CDR3 spans 15 amino acids. Germline V gene sequence: CDR1 SGHVS, CDR2 FNYEAQ. The germline V and J ends were trimmed by 6 bases and 0 bases, with 11 bases remaining between them. The chain's CDR3 is CASSPPPANTGELFF. CDR3 nucleotides: TGTGCCAGCAGTCCGCCGCCCGCGAACACCGGGGAGCTGTTTTTT.

The CDR3 DNA reads as TGTGCCAGCAGTTTTGGGGGGAGCACAGATACGCAGTATTTT. Amino acids: CASSFGGSTDTQYF. The V and J genes are TRBV6-4 and TRBJ2-3; D is possibly TRBD2 (6 bases). The CDR3 runs 14 residues. The V and J ends lost 5 bases and 0 bases respectively, with 9 bases between them. The V gene's germline CDR1 is MRHNA and CDR2 SNTAGT.